This TCR beta chain was identified in a study of cytomegalovirus exposure and HLA in healthy donors (dated by TCRdb to about 2017). With respect to the entire study: The 550 to 750 repertoires of the first cohort and the approximately 130 validation repertoires were produced on the same platform, according to a later analysis. To predict cytomegalovirus infection status, the study brought together high-throughput TCR immunosequencing, statistical association of individual TCRs with disease status, and machine learning. The aim of the study was to test whether cataloging public T cell receptors could identify signatures of past pathogen exposure. A separate validation cohort of over 95 different subjects was used in addition to the roughly 720-subject first cohort. Paper-wide results and their limitations: The validation cohort had no HLA typing available for a later analysis, so co-occurrence within that cohort was assessed over all 120 or so repertoires. According to the authors, the approach could potentially be generalized to other disease states and immunological phenotypes. A few of the identified cytomegalovirus-associated TCR beta chains were confirmed in vitro to be specific for cytomegalovirus antigens. While some public TCRs were present in many individuals, most TCR sequences turned up only very rarely across donors. The study gave a list of over 150 TCR beta chains associated with cytomegalovirus. A later analysis found that TCRs clustered in the first cohort also tended to co-occur in the 130 or so validation repertoires, with about 94% of cluster scores above 0. Cytomegalovirus status was reported to be diagnosed by the classifier with high specificity and sensitivity in both the original and validation cohorts.

The donors belonged to the validation cohort of roughly 120 subjects, which was separate from the 666-subject first cohort. Library prep was done by the immunoSEQ multiplex PCR assay. The paper's processing steps were these. To diagnose cytomegalovirus status from the catalog of TCR beta chain sequences, a statistical classification framework was built. TCRdb's version of the immuneACCESS table is confined to in-frame rearrangements and falls short of the full clone set. An unresolved V gene accounts for under half of the shortfall where checked; the remainder is of unknown origin. From that table come the V and J calls and clone size; the DNA was used to work out D and trimming. The sample includes 68,000 or so clones, with 95% to 97% observed a single time. 2.4% of the sample is taken by the ten largest. V is clipped by 2 bases and J by 8 bases, and the sequence between their germline boundaries is 12 bases long. Via the germline V gene, CDR1 is ENHRY and CDR2 SYGVKD. The CDR3, from cysteine to phenylalanine, totals 13 residues. The only DNA kept is the CDR3, 39 bases in frame from the first base.

Comment on this clone: The clone's antigen remains unknown. Base qualities are not provided; no much larger clone lies one nucleotide away.

Recombination linked TRBV10-3 to TRBJ1-2; no D segment can be confidently identified. The sample comprised PBMCs. The source is a man in his late teens or twenties in good health and CMV-seronegative. The CDR3 reads as follows: CAISEGQESGYTF. Here is the DNA: TGTGCCATCAGTGAGGGCCAGGAAAGCGGCTACACCTTC.